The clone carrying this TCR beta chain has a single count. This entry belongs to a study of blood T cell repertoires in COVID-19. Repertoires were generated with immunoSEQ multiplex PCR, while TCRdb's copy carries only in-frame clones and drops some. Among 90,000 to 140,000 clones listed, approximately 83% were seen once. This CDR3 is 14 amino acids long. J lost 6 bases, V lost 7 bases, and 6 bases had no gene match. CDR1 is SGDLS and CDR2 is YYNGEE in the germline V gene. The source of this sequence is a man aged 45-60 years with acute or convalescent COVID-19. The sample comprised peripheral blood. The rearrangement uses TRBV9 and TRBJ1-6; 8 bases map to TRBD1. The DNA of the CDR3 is TGTGCCAGCGGACAGGGTCCGGGTAATTCACCCCTCCACTTT. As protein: CASGQGPGNSPLHF.